In this sample, the clone carrying this T cell receptor beta chain turned up once. Profiled with immunoSEQ multiplex PCR; TCRdb holds only in-frame clones, not every one. This table has approximately 52,000 clones, 75% to 95% appearing once. The data originate from a study of blood T cell repertoires in COVID-19. The CDR3 length is 16 residues. The germline gives CDR1 SGHKS, CDR2 YYEKEE (reference sequence). With 4 bases clipped from V and 2 bases from J, the junction kept 5 bases outside the gene matches. The chain has TRBV5-5 and TRBJ2-3, with 12 bases identical to TRBD2. The sample taken for sequencing was peripheral blood. This TCR derives from a man in his fifties with acute or convalescent COVID-19. The DNA of the CDR3 is TGTGCCAGCAGCCATGGACTAGCGGGGAACACAGATACGCAGTATTTT. The encoded protein is CASSHGLAGNTDTQYF. Full variable domain (missing parts from reference TRBV5-5 and TRBJ2-3): DAGVTQSPTHLIKTRGQQVTLRCSPISGHKSVSWYQQVLGQGPQFIFQYYEKEERGRGNFPDRFSARQFPNYSSELNVNALLLGDSALYLCASSHGLAGNTDTQYFGPGTRLTVL.